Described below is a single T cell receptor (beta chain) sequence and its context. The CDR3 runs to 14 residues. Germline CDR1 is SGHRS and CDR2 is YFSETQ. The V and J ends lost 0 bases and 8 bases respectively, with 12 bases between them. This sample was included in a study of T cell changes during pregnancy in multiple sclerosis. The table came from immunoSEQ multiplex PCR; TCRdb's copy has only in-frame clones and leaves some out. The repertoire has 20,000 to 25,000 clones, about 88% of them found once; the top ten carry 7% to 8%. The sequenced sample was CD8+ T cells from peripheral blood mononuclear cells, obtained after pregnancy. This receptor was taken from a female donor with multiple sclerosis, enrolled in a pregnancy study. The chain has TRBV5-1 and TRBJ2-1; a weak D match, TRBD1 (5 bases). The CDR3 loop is CASSLGQGIDEQFF. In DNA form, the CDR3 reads TGCGCCAGCAGCTTGGGGCAGGGAATCGATGAGCAGTTCTTC.